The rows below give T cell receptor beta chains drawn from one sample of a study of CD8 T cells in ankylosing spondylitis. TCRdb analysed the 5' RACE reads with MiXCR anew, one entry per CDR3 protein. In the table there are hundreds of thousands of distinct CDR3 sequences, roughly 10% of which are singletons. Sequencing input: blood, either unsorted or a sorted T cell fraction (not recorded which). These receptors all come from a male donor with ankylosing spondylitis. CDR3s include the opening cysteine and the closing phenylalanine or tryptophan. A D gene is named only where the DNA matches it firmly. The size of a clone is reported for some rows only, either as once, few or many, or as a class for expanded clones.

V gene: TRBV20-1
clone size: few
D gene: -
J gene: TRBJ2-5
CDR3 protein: CSARDRTYQETQYF
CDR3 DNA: TGCAGTGCCCGCGACAGAACGTACCAAGAGACCCAGTACTTC

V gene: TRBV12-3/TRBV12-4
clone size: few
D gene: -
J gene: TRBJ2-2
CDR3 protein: CASSLGRVTGELFF
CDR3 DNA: TGTGCCAGCAGTTTGGGCAGAGTCACCGGGGAGCTGTTTTTT

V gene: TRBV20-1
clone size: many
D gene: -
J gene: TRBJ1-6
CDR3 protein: CSARGSGGSPLHF
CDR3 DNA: TGCAGTGCTAGAGGATCGGGGGGATCACCCCTCCACTTT

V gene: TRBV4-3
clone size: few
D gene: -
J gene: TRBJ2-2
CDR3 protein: CASSQVWNTGELFF
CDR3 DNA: TGCGCCAGCAGCCAAGTGTGGAACACCGGGGAGCTGTTTTTT

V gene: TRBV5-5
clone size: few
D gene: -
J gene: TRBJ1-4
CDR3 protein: CASSFRPSEKLFF
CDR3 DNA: TGTGCCAGCAGCTTCCGTCCCTCTGAAAAACTGTTTTTT

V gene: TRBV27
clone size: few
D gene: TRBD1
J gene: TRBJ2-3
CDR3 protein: CASKKTRDRGGTDTQYF
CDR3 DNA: TGTGCCAGCAAGAAAACCCGGGACAGGGGTGGCACAGATACGCAGTATTTT

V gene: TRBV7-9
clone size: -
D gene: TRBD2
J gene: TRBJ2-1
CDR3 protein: CASSETSVNEQFF
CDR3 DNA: TGTGCCAGCAGCGAGACTAGCGTGAATGAGCAGTTCTTC

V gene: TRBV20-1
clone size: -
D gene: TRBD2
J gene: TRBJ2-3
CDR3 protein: CSAREAGGRGTQYF
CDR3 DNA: TGCAGTGCTAGGGAAGCGGGAGGTCGAGGTACGCAGTATTTT

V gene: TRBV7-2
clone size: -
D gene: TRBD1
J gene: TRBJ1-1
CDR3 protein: CASSPQQGMNTEAFF
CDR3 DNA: TGTGCCAGCAGCCCTCAACAGGGGATGAACACTGAAGCTTTCTTT

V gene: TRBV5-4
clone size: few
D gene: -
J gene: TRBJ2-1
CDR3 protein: CASSLKGAYNEQFF
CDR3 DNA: TGTGCCAGCAGCTTGAAGGGAGCCTACAATGAGCAGTTCTTC

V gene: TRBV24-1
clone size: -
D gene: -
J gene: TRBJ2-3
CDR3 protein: CATSEYTDTQYF
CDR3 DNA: TGTGCCACCAGTGAGTACACAGATACGCAGTATTTT

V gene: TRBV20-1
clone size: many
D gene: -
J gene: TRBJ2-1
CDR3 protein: CSARGERINEQFF
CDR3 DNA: TGCAGTGCTAGAGGGGAGCGGATCAATGAGCAGTTCTTC

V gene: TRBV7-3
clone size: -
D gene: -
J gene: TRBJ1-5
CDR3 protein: CASSRTNYREPQPQHF
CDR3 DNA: TGTGCCAGCAGCCGTACAAATTACAGGGAGCCTCAGCCCCAGCATTTT

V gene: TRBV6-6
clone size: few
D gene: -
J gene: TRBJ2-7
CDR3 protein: CASRGFDSDEQYF
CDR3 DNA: TGTGCCAGTCGGGGATTTGATAGTGACGAGCAGTACTTC

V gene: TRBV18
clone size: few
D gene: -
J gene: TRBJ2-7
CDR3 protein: CASSPPDRHSYEQYF
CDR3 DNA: TGTGCCAGCTCACCCCCGGACCGTCATTCCTACGAGCAGTACTTC